This T cell receptor (beta chain) originates from a study of vaccination and CD4 T cells after COVID-19 (dated by TCRdb to the early 2020s). A note on the overall study: Convalescent patients had a positive SARS-CoV-2 result on nasal swab PCR, and of these patients, nine had mild disease and one had severe disease. In the convalescent cohort there were six males and four females, among whom were two Hispanic individuals, seven Caucasians, two Asians and one multiracial person. Participants received two doses of either the Pfizer-BioNTech BNT162b2 vaccine (n=8) or the Moderna mRNA-1273 vaccine (n=2). Post-COVID blood samples from convalescent patients were collected a median of about 110 days after diagnosis, with a range of roughly 35 to 180 days. Post-vaccine blood samples were taken a median of about 72 days after the second vaccine dose, with a range of 14 to 241 days. The cultures were stimulated with overlapping spike peptide pools from SARS-CoV-2 and from the common cold coronaviruses HCoV-NL63, HCoV-OC43 and HCoV-229E. In control cultures, a CEFX viral epitope pool was used as positive control, an HIV-1 Nef peptide pool was used as negative control, or no peptide was added. In over 8 COVID-19 convalescent patients and a few infection-naive healthy vaccine recipients, researchers compared the spike-specific CD4+ TCR repertoire from before mRNA vaccination with the repertoire from after.

On this clonotype: The antigen this receptor binds is unknown. No base-level quality is on record; no much larger clone is a single base apart.

Library generation was performed with PCR. TCR sequencing of DNA from cultured CD4+ T cells used the Oncomine TCR Beta short-read assay at the Johns Hopkins FTIC core. Genomic DNA was extracted from the cultured CD4+ T cells with the QIAamp micro DNA kit. Oncomine TCR Beta libraries made from cultured CD4+ T cells were pooled using unique dual indexes and sequenced on an Illumina iSeq 100. From the authors' description of their analysis: Non-productive sequences were removed, and CDR3s not starting with C, not ending with F or W, or shorter than 7 amino acids were discarded. The MANAFEST web application was used to identify antigen-specific clonotypes by comparing peptide-stimulated wells against reference wells and other culture wells. Positive clones required FDR below 0.05, an odds ratio above 5, and productive frequency above 0.1% in at least two of three replicate wells. Clonotypes that were significantly expanded in both SARS-CoV-2 spike wells and at least one common cold coronavirus spike condition were defined as cross-reactive. Using R version 3.6.1, CDR3 homology was evaluated through Levenshtein distances (stringdist) along with unrooted phylogenetic trees (ape). The public reads were reanalyzed by TCRdb: fastp trimming at Q25, MiXCR alignment, in-frame beta chains only. Under each unique CDR3 protein, matching rows form one entry showing the most common genes and DNA. The authors' filters were not applied to this entry. The sample table shows around 20,000 distinct CDR3 sequences, and around 50% are seen once. 6.6% of the sample is held by the ten biggest clonotypes.

The treatment or condition label for this specimen denotes: roughly 10-day PBMC culture with coronavirus spike peptide pools or control peptides (ViraFEST assay). To expand antigen-specific T cells with peptide pools and then pick out the expanded clonotypes through TCR sequencing, the study relied on the ViraFEST assay. The positive SARS-CoV-2 PCR tests of the convalescent patients were dated from March to December 2020, before the Alpha, Beta and Delta variants emerged in the United States. Over 1.5 million PBMCs per well were cultured in IMDM with roughly 5.2% human AB serum and roughly 9.3 IU/ml IL-2, plus 10 ug/ml peptide pools. Half of the culture medium was replaced with fresh IL-2-containing medium on days 3 and 7. After around 11 days of culture, CD4+ T cells were isolated by negative selection using the EasySep CD4+ T cell isolation kit. Ficoll-Paque Plus gradient centrifugation was used to isolate PBMCs from whole blood, and the isolated PBMCs were then either used fresh or cryopreserved at -140C. Each culture condition was generally run in triplicate wells.

The CDR1 and CDR2 encoded by the germline V gene (reference sequence) are GTSNPN and SVGIG. The CDR3 runs 16 residues from the cysteine to the phenylalanine. Solely the CDR3 DNA is kept, with 48 bases framed from the first base. V is cut by 0 bases and J by 4 bases, and the space between the germline ends is 19 bases. General study outcomes and caveats: In convalescent patients, a median approximately 86% of post-vaccine SARS-CoV-2-reactive clones were detected only after vaccination, and vaccine-specific priming was suggested by this finding. In convalescent patients, nearly all vaccine-specific clones (304 of 307) were found to be mono-reactive for SARS-CoV-2 spike rather than cross-reactive with common cold coronaviruses. An increase in the median number of SARS-CoV-2-reactive clonotypes from 21 after infection to roughly 38 after vaccination was observed, but the change was not found to be significant. The study included relatively few convalescent patients and did not analyze early timepoints after natural infection.

The TCR sequence derives from a human donor who had recovered from COVID-19. The sequence links TRBV30 to TRBJ2-7; TRBD1 is a possible D gene, resting on 5 matching bases. The sequences come from CD4+ T cells from blood, cultured in vitro, collected before SARS-CoV-2 vaccination. The CDR3 is CAWSVVGFDSDYEQYF. In nucleotide form, the sequence is TGTGCCTGGAGTGTAGTTGGTTTTGACAGCGATTACGAGCAGTACTTC. The full variable domain, completed from the reference TRBV30 and TRBJ2-7 proteins outside the CDR3, reads SQTIHQWPATLVQPVGSPLSLECTVEGTSNPNLYWYRQAAGRGLQLLFYSVGIGQISSEVPQNLSASRPQDRQFILSSKKLLLSDSGFYLCAWSVVGFDSDYEQYFGPGTRLTVT.